The 19 T cell receptor beta chains listed next were all sequenced from one sample in a study of T cell responses to AZD1222 COVID-19 vaccine. Data came from immunoSEQ multiplex PCR; TCRdb stores just in-frame clones and leaves some out. The sample has roughly 40,000 clones; approximately 89% are singletons. Source: peripheral blood, taken 28 days after the second AZD1222 dose. The receptors come from an adult who received the AZD1222 COVID-19 vaccine.

The CDR3 DNA sequence: TGTGCCAGCAGCTTAACTGTCTCACAGTACAATGAGCAGTTCTTC. It specifies CASSLTVSQYNEQFF. V gene TRBV11-3 combines with J gene TRBJ2-1; D unresolved. With 2 bases removed from V and 4 bases from J, the gap between germline ends came to 12 bases. Germline CDR1 SGHNT, CDR2 YENEEA. The CDR3 extends over 15 amino acids. The full variable domain, its missing parts supplied by reference TRBV11-3 and TRBJ2-1, is EAGVVQSPRYKIIEKKQPVAFWCNPISGHNTLYWYLQNLGQGPELLIRYENEEAVDDSQLPKDRFSAERLKGVDSTLKIQPAELGDSAVYLCASSLTVSQYNEQFFGPGTRLTVL.

The CDR3 DNA sequence: TGCGCCAGCAGCACGGGGACCGCAGAAGGCTACACCTTC. Residues: CASSTGTAEGYTF. This chain joins TRBV5-1 and TRBJ1-2; possible D gene TRBD1, 5 bases. V lost 4 bases to trimming and J lost 8 bases, with 15 bases between them. This CDR3 has 13 residues. CDR1 is SGHRS and CDR2 is YFSETQ in the germline V gene.

V usage is TRBV5-6 and J usage is TRBJ1-1; 7 positions agree with TRBD1. The V and J ends lost 2 bases and 8 bases, in that order; junction bases with no gene match: 9. This CDR3 is built from 14 residues. Looked up from germline, CDR1 is SGHDT and CDR2 is YYEEEE. CDR3 sequence reads: CASSLPSGGTEAFF. The CDR3 DNA is TGTGCCAGCAGCTTACCGTCAGGGGGTACGGAAGCTTTCTTT.

The V and J genes are TRBV19 and TRBJ1-2; 7 bases line up with TRBD1. Looked up from germline, CDR1 is LNHDA and CDR2 is SQIVND (reference sequence). This CDR3 comprises 14 residues. Trimming at V came to 4 bases and at J to 3 bases, leaving 5 bases not matched to a gene. This CDR3 reads CASSRQGLDYGYTF. Written as DNA, the CDR3 is TGTGCCAGTAGTAGACAGGGATTGGACTATGGCTACACCTTC.

J is TRBJ1-4 and V is TRBV29-1; a weak D match, TRBD1 (5 bases). CDR1 is SQVTM and CDR2 is ANQGSEA in the germline V gene. The CDR3 totals 14 residues. V was trimmed by 4 bases and J by 6 bases, leaving 15 bases between them. The CDR3 sequence is CSVGAGTGDEKLFF. CDR3 sequence (DNA): TGCAGCGTTGGAGCCGGGACTGGGGATGAAAAACTGTTTTTT.

This clone was seen just once. This chain links TRBV19 with TRBJ1-1; unclear D gene. CDR1 and CDR2 from the germline V gene are LNHDA and SQIVND (reference sequence). The CDR3 is 13 residues long. V lost 1 base to trimming and J lost 1 base, with 4 bases between them. CDR3: CASSIAENTEAFF. Written as DNA, the CDR3 is TGTGCCAGTAGTATAGCAGAGAACACTGAAGCTTTCTTT.

This chain links TRBV18 with TRBJ2-7; 11 nucleotides align to TRBD1. Germline V gene data show CDR1 as KGHSH and CDR2 as LQKENI. With V trimmed by 1 base and J by 1 base, 9 bases remained unmatched. The length of the CDR3 is 18 residues. The CDR3 is CASSPRIFGTGGSYEQYF. CDR3 in DNA: TGTGCCAGCTCACCACGAATTTTTGGGACAGGGGGATCCTACGAGCAGTACTTC. The full variable domain, in which reference TRBV18 and TRBJ2-7 provide the parts outside the CDR3, is NAGVMQNPRHLVRRRGQEARLRCSPMKGHSHVYWYRQLPEEGLKFMVYLQKENIIDESGMPKERFSAEFPKEGPSILRIQQVVRGDSAAYFCASSPRIFGTGGSYEQYFGPGTRLTVT.

The chain employs TRBV7-2 and TRBJ1-1; D gene uncertain. Between the trimmed V and J ends, which lost 5 bases and 1 base, there was a span of 11 bases. Germline values: CDR1 SGHTA, CDR2 FQGNSA. The length of the CDR3 is 14 residues. The CDR3 nucleotides are TGTGCCAGCAGCCCCCGGGCCGGGAACACTGAAGCTTTCTTT. It codes for CASSPRAGNTEAFF.

The chain has TRBV6-6 and TRBJ1-3; no definite D call. The germline gives CDR1 MNHNY, CDR2 SVGAGI (reference sequence). The ends were cut back, 10 bases at V and 0 bases at J, with 10 bases in the middle. The CDR3 is 13 amino acids. The CDR3 region is CATGQSSGNTIYF. The CDR3, as DNA: TGTGCCACCGGTCAGAGCTCTGGAAACACCATATATTTT.

In its sample, this clone was seen once. V and J are TRBV7-9 and TRBJ2-7; 7 bases match TRBD1. Germline-derived CDR1 and CDR2 are SEHNR and FQNEAQ (reference sequence). The CDR3 extends over 14 amino acids. V shed 5 bases, J shed 2 bases, and the junction held 6 bases outside the gene matches. The DNA of the CDR3 is TGTGCCAGCAGCGACAGGGACGTACCCTACGAGCAGTACTTC. This codes for CASSDRDVPYEQYF.

This rearrangement joins TRBV6-5 to TRBJ2-1, with D unresolved. The length of the CDR3 is 16 residues. The V and J ends lost 4 bases and 5 bases respectively, with 18 bases between them. CDR1 MNHEY and CDR2 SVGAGI come from the germline V gene. The DNA for the CDR3 is TGTGCCAGCAGTTCCGTAAGATTTCGGACCAACAATGAGCAGTTCTTC. Translation: CASSSVRFRTNNEQFF.

The chain couples TRBV6-5 to TRBJ2-1; D unclear. This CDR3 has 14 amino acids. The V end was cut by 5 bases, the J end by 4 bases, with 12 bases between. Germline CDR1 is MNHEY and CDR2 is SVGAGI. The CDR3 spells CASSLQTSYNEQFF. The CDR3 nucleotides read TGTGCCAGCAGTCTACAGACATCTTACAATGAGCAGTTCTTC.

V gene TRBV11-2 combines with J gene TRBJ2-1; 7 bases agree with TRBD1. V lost 5 bases and J lost 6; bases outside the gene matches: 4. Germline CDR1 and CDR2: SGHAT and FQNNGV. The CDR3 totals 13 residues. In DNA, the CDR3 is TGTGCCAGCAGCCTGCACAGGGGCAATGAGCAGTTCTTC. The encoded protein is CASSLHRGNEQFF.

The gene calls are TRBV12-3 or TRBV12-4 and TRBJ1-1; D gene unclear. Trimming stripped 3 bases from V and 4 bases from J, with 9 bases between. The CDR3 extends over 13 amino acids. CDR3 loop: CASSFFLSTEAFF. CDR3 DNA sequence: TGTGCCAGCAGTTTTTTTTTGAGCACTGAAGCTTTCTTT.

V gene TRBV6-5 combines with J gene TRBJ1-1, with D possibly being TRBD1 (5 bases). The CDR3 contains 14 residues. Trimming pared 5 bases from V and 4 bases from J, leaving 14 bases between. Germline CDR1 MNHEY, CDR2 SVGAGI. This CDR3 is CASSRWGGGTEAFF. CDR3 nucleotide sequence: TGTGCCAGCAGTCGCTGGGGGGGAGGCACTGAAGCTTTCTTT.

The chain employs TRBV7-9 and TRBJ1-6; 7 bases match TRBD1. V dropped 2 bases and J dropped 7; count of bases not matched to a gene: 5. The CDR3 spans 15 residues. In germline, CDR1 is SEHNR, CDR2 FQNEAQ (reference sequence). The CDR3 DNA sequence: TGTGCCAGCAGCTTACAGGAAGGGGGCAATTCACCCCTCCACTTT. Protein product: CASSLQEGGNSPLHF.

A few counts support this clone. This chain connects TRBV9 to TRBJ2-5; no clear D gene. This CDR3 has 16 amino acids. V was clipped by 0 bases and J by 2 bases, with 14 bases between them. Per germline, CDR1 SGDLS and CDR2 YYNGEE. The CDR3: CASSVGNSLTQETQYF. CDR3 nucleotides: TGTGCCAGCAGCGTAGGTAATAGCTTAACGCAAGAGACCCAGTACTTC.

The chain links TRBV6-2 or TRBV6-3 to TRBJ1-5; D is unclear. Germline V CDR1 and CDR2: MNHEY, SVGEGT. The CDR3 runs 15 residues. Trimming took 6 bases from V and 1 from J, leaving 13 bases between them. CDR3 in amino acids: CASSKAGLSNQPQHF. DNA for the CDR3: TGTGCCAGCAGCAAAGCTGGTTTGAGCAATCAGCCCCAGCATTTT.

This chain joins TRBV9 and TRBJ2-1; TRBD2 aligns across 7 bases. Germline loops: CDR1 SGDLS, CDR2 YYNGEE. The V gene end was trimmed by 4 bases and the J gene end by 9 bases; junction bases not matched to a gene: 4. This CDR3 is built from 12 residues. The CDR3 bases are TGTGCCAGCAGCCCGGGAGGCGGTGAGCAGTTCTTC. Translated: CASSPGGGEQFF.